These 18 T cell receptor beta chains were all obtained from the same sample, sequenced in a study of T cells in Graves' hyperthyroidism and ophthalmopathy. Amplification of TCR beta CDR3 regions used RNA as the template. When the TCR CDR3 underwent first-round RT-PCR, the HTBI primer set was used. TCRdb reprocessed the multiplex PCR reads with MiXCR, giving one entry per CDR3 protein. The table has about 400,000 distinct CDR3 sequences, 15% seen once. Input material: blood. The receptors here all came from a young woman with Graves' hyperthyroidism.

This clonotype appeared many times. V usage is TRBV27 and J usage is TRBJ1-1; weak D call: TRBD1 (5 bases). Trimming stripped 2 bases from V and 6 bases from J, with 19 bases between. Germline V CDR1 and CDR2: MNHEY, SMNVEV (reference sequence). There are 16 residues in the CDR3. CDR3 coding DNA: TGTGCCAGCAGTTTAATTAGGGGTATGGGCCCGTCTGAAGCTTTCTTT. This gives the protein CASSLIRGMGPSEAFF.

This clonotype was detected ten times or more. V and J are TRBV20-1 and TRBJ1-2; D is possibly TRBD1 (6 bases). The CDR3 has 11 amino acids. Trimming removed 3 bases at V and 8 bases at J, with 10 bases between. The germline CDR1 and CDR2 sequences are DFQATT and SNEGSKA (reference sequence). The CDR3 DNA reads TGCAGTGCTAGCACAGGGTCCGGCTACACCTTC. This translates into CSASTGSGYTF.

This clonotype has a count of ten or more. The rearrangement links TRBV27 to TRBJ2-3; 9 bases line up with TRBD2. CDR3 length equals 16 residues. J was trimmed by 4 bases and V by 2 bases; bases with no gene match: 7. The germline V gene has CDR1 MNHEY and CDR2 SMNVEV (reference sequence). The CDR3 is CASSLRAGGRADTQYF. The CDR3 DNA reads TGTGCCAGCAGTTTACGGGCAGGCGGGAGGGCAGATACGCAGTATTTT.

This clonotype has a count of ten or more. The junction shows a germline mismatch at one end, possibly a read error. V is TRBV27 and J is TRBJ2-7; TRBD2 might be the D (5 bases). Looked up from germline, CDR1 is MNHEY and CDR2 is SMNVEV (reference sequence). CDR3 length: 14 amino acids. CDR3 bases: TGTGCCAGCTCTCTAGCTTTTGGGTCCTATGAGCAGTACTTC. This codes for CASSLAFGSYEQYF.

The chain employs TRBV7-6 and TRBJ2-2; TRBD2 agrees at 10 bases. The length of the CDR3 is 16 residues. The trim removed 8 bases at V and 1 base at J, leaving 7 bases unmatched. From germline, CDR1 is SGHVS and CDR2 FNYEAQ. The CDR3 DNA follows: TGTGCCAGCCGACCGGGACTAGCGAGGAACACCGGGGAGCTGTTTTTT. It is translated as CASRPGLARNTGELFF.

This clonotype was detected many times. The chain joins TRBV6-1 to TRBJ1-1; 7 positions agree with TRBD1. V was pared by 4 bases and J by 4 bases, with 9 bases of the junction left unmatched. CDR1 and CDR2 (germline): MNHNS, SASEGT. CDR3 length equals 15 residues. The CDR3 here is CASSGQGVAGTEAFF. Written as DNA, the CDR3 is TGTGCCAGCAGTGGCCAGGGGGTCGCGGGCACTGAAGCTTTCTTT.

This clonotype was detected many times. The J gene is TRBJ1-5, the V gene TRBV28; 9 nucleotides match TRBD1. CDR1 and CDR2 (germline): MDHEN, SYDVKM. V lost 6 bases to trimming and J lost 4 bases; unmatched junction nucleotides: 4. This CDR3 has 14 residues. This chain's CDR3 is CASRLTGGNQPQHF. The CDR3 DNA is TGTGCCAGCAGGTTGACAGGGGGGAATCAGCCCCAGCATTTT.

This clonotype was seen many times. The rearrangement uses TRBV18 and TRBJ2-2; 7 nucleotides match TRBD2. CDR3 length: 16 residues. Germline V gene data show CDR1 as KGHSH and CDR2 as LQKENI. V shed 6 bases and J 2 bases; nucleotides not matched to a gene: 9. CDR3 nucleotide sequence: TGTGCCAGCTCCATTCCGGGACTAATAAACACCGGGGAGCTGTTTTTT. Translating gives CASSIPGLINTGELFF.

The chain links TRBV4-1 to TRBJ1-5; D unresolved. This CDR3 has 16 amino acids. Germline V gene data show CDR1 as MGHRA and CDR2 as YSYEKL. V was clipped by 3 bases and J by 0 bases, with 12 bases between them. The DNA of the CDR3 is TGCGCCAGCAGCCATACCCGGGCCTCTAGCAATCAGCCCCAGCATTTT. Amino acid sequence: CASSHTRASSNQPQHF.

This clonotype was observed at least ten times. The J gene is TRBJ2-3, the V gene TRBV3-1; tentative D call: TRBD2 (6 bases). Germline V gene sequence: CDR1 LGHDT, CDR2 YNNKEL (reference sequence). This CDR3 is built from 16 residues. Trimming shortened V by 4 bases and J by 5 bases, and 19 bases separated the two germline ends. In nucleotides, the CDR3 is TGTGCCAGCAGCCGAAACCCCGGGACTGGGGGAGATACGCAGTATTTT. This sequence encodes CASSRNPGTGGDTQYF.

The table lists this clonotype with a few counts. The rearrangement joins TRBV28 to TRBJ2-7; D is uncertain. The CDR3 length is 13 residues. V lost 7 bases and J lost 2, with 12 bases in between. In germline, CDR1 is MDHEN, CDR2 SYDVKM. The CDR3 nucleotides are TGTGCCAGCACTCCCGGCGACCCCTACGAGCAGTACTTC. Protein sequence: CASTPGDPYEQYF.

The CDR3 reads CASSLGANLEGTEAFF. The CDR3 region has the DNA TGTGCCAGCAGCTTGGGGGCAAACCTAGAAGGCACTGAAGCTTTCTTT. The chain uses TRBV5-4 and TRBJ1-1; the D is unclear. The germline V gene encodes CDR1 SGHNT and CDR2 YYREEE (reference sequence). The CDR3 consists of 16 residues. Trimming stripped 0 bases from V and 4 bases from J, with 16 bases between.

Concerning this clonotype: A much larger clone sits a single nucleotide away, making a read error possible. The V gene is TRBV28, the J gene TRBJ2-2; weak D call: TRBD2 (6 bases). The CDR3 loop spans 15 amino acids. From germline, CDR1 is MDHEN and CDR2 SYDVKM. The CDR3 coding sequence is TGTGCCAGCAGTTTACCTCTAGCGAACACCGTGGAGCTGTTTTTT. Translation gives CASSLPLANTVELFF.

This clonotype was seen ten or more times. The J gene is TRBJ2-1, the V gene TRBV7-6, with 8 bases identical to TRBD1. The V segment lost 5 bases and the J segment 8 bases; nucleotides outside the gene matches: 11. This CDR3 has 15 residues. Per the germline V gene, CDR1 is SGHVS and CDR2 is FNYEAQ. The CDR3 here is CASSPTPYRGDEQFF. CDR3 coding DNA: TGTGCCAGCAGCCCGACTCCGTACAGGGGGGATGAGCAGTTCTTC.

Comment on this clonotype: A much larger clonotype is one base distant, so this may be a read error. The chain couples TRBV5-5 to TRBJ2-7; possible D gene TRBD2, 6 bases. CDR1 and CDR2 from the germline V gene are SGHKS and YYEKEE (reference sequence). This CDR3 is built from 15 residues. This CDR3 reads CANSLSGSLSYEQYF. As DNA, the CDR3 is TGTGCCAACAGCTTGTCCGGGAGCCTCTCCTACGAGCAGTACTTC.

CDR3: CASSQDPTGGGETQYF. The CDR3 DNA reads TGTGCCAGCAGCCAAGACCCGACAGGGGGGGGAGAGACCCAGTACTTC. J is TRBJ2-5 and V is TRBV4-2; 9 nucleotides match TRBD1. The J segment lost 4 bases and the V segment lost 0 bases, leaving 6 bases of the junction unmatched. This CDR3 comprises 16 residues. Germline CDR1 and CDR2: LGHNA and YNFKEQ.

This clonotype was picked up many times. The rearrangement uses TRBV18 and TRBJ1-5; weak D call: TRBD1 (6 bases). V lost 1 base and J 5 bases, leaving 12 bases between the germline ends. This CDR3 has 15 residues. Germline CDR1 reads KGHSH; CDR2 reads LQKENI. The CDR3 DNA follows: TGTGCCAGCTCACCACAGGGGGGAGACTATCAGCCCCAGCATTTT. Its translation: CASSPQGGDYQPQHF. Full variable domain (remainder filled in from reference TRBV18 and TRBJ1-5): NAGVMQNPRHLVRRRGQEARLRCSPMKGHSHVYWYRQLPEEGLKFMVYLQKENIIDESGMPKERFSAEFPKEGPSILRIQQVVRGDSAAYFCASSPQGGDYQPQHFGDGTRLSIL.

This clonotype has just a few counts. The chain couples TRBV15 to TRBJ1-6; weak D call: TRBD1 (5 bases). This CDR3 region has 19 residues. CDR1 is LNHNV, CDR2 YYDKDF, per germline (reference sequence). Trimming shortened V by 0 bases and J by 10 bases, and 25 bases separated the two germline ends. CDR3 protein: CATSRDVLGRAGGSSPLHF. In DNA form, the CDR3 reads TGTGCCACCAGCAGAGATGTTTTAGGCAGGGCCGGGGGAAGCTCACCCCTCCACTTT.